Below, 21 T cell receptor beta chains from the same sample are listed, as sequenced in a study of T cells in Graves' hyperthyroidism and ophthalmopathy. The TCR beta CDR3 regions underwent amplification using RNA transcripts as the source. The study used the HTBI primer set for a first-round RT-PCR of the TCR CDR3. Via MiXCR, TCRdb re-called the multiplex PCR reads, giving one row per CDR3 protein. The sample includes about 840,000 distinct CDR3 sequences, 35% to 40% of them seen just once. Sequencing used blood. The source of these receptors is a man aged 18 to 30 with Graves' hyperthyroidism.

The chain joins TRBV10-3 to TRBJ1-6, with no clear D. V gave up 6 bases and J gave up 8 bases, with 14 bases separating them. This CDR3 has 14 residues. Germline V lookup: CDR1 ENHRY, CDR2 SYGVKD. CDR3 region: CAISPRRTDSPLHF. The CDR3 region has the DNA TGTGCCATCAGCCCCCGCAGGACCGATTCACCCCTCCACTTT.

This clonotype was counted a few times. The V gene is TRBV12-3 or TRBV12-4, the J gene TRBJ1-2; maybe TRBD1 (5 bases). Trimming took 5 bases from V and 6 from J, leaving 13 bases between them. This CDR3 is 13 amino acids long. The CDR3: CASSPGVGHGYTF. The CDR3 coding sequence is TGTGCCAGCAGTCCGGGGGTGGGACATGGCTACACCTTC.

This clonotype has only a few counts. The rearrangement uses TRBV6-5 and TRBJ1-3; D may be TRBD1 (6 bases). The CDR3 has 14 residues. Germline CDR1 is MNHEY and CDR2 is SVGAGI. With 6 bases removed from V and 8 bases from J, the gap between germline ends came to 17 bases. The CDR3 here is CASRIDRWRDTIYF. The CDR3 region has the DNA TGTGCCAGCAGAATAGACAGGTGGAGGGACACCATATATTTT.

This clonotype was seen a few times. V gene TRBV9 combines with J gene TRBJ1-2; 7 positions match TRBD1. Germline V CDR1 and CDR2: SGDLS, YYNGEE. The trim removed 0 bases at V and 6 bases at J, leaving 11 bases unmatched. The CDR3 is made up of 16 amino acids. The CDR3 region is CASSVVGGGAADGYTF. The DNA for the CDR3 is TGTGCCAGCAGCGTAGTAGGAGGGGGCGCAGCGGATGGCTACACCTTC.

The genes are TRBV7-3 and TRBJ2-5; 7 nucleotides align to TRBD1. V gave up 5 bases and J gave up 3 bases; unmatched junction bases: 6. Germline CDR1 reads SGHTA; CDR2 reads FQGTGA. CDR3 length: 14 residues. This chain's CDR3 is CASSPQGTEETQYF. In DNA form, the CDR3 reads TGTGCCAGCAGCCCACAGGGGACGGAAGAGACCCAGTACTTC.

As to this clonotype: An end of the junction does not agree with germline; a read error may underlie this. The rearrangement links TRBV4-1 to TRBJ2-7; unclear D gene. The CDR3 is 14 amino acids. Per germline, CDR1 MGHRA and CDR2 YSYEKL. CDR3 bases: TGCGCCAGCAGCCAAGGGGTTATCTCCTACGAACAGTACTTC. Translation: CASSQGVISYEQYF.

This clonotype has just a few counts. This chain joins TRBV7-3 and TRBJ1-6; tentatively, D is TRBD1 (5 bases). The V gene lost 5 bases and the J gene lost 1 base, with 12 bases spanning the gap. The CDR3 contains 16 residues. Per germline, CDR1 SGHTA and CDR2 FQGTGA. The CDR3 coding sequence is TGTGCCAGCAGCCGGGCCGGGGGGTCCTATAATTCACCCCTCCACTTT. Its protein product is CASSRAGGSYNSPLHF.

About this clonotype itself: Mismatch with germline at one junction end may stem from a read error. CDR3 loop: CAISDPGRGIF. The CDR3 bases are TGTGCCATCAGTGATCCGGGACGAGGAATTTTT. The chain is built from TRBV10-3 and TRBJ1-1, with D possibly being TRBD1 (5 bases). This CDR3 contains 11 residues. CDR1 and CDR2 (germline): ENHRY, SYGVKD.

This clonotype occurred a few times. The rearrangement uses TRBV5-1 and TRBJ1-2; perhaps TRBD1 as D (5 bases). Trimming removed 4 bases at V and 0 bases at J, with 7 bases between. CDR3 length: 13 amino acids. Per germline, CDR1 SGHRS and CDR2 YFSETQ. The CDR3: CASSGATNYGYTF. In nucleotides, the CDR3 is TGCGCCAGCAGCGGGGCGACTAACTATGGCTACACCTTC.

This clonotype has only a few counts. The CDR3 nucleotides are TGTGCCAGCACCCGAGAGGATTCGCGAGGCTACACCTTC. The encoded protein is CASTREDSRGYTF. The rearrangement links TRBV7-2 to TRBJ1-2, with D unresolved. CDR1 and CDR2 from the germline V gene are SGHTA and FQGNSA. CDR3 length equals 13 residues. Deletions cut 7 bases from V and 8 bases from J, with 17 bases between.

The V and J genes are TRBV7-9 and TRBJ2-1, with D perhaps TRBD1 (6 bases). This CDR3 has 14 residues. Germline assignment: CDR1 SEHNR and CDR2 FQNEAQ (reference sequence). V lost 4 bases, J lost 6 bases, and 13 bases lay in between. The CDR3 DNA follows: TGTGCCAGCAGCTCCACTAGGGGGACCAATGAGCAGTTCTTC. Protein sequence: CASSSTRGTNEQFF.

This clonotype has at least ten counts. V usage is TRBV29-1 and J usage is TRBJ2-5; D tentatively reads TRBD1 or TRBD2 (6 bases each). The V end lost 0 bases, the J end lost 2 bases, and 16 bases lay between the germline ends. CDR3 size: 16 residues. CDR1 SQVTM and CDR2 ANQGSEA come from the germline V gene. The CDR3 sequence is CSVEENAGQTQETQYF. The CDR3 coding sequence is TGCAGCGTTGAAGAAAATGCGGGACAAACTCAAGAGACCCAGTACTTC.

V is TRBV25-1 and J is TRBJ1-3; D call uncertain. The CDR3 loop spans 14 amino acids. With 6 bases removed from V and 4 bases from J, the gap between germline ends came to 13 bases. Germline CDR1 and CDR2: MGHDK and SYGVNS. CDR3: CASSQDRTGNTIYF. The CDR3 nucleotides are TGTGCCAGCAGCCAAGATAGGACCGGAAACACCATATATTTT.

CDR3 loop: CASSSTGLKDEQYF. The CDR3 nucleotides read TGTGCCAGCAGCTCCACAGGGCTTAAGGACGAGCAGTACTTC. This chain joins TRBV13 and TRBJ2-7, with D maybe TRBD1 (6 bases). V was cut by 4 bases and J by 5 bases, with 15 bases left in between. Germline CDR1 is PRHDT and CDR2 is FYEKMQ (reference sequence). CDR3 length: 14 residues.

Concerning this clonotype itself: A much larger clonotype is one base distant, so this may be a read error. V gene TRBV7-9 combines with J gene TRBJ1-5, with D possibly TRBD1 on 5 matching bases. The germline CDR1 and CDR2 sequences are SEHNR and FQNEAQ (reference sequence). The V end was cut by 4 bases, the J end by 6 bases, with 13 bases between. The CDR3 is 14 amino acids. CDR3: CASSSTEQGQPQHF. The CDR3 DNA is TGTGCCAGCAGCTCGACAGAGCAGGGTCAGCCCCAGCATTTT.

This clonotype showed up just a few times. The rearrangement links TRBV7-8 to TRBJ2-5, with a possible D match to TRBD1 (7 bases). The germline V gene has CDR1 SGHVS and CDR2 FQNEAQ. The CDR3 consists of 16 residues. Trimming removed 1 base at V and 4 bases at J, with 16 bases between. The CDR3 nucleotides read TGTGCCAGCAGCTTAGAGGCAGGGGGAGGAGTAGAGACCCAGTACTTC. It translates to CASSLEAGGGVETQYF. Variable domain in full (rest from reference TRBV7-8 and TRBJ2-5): GAGVSQSPRYKVAKRGQDVALRCDPISGHVSLFWYQQALGQGPEFLTYFQNEAQLDKSGLPSDRFFAERPEGSVSTLKIQRTQQEDSAVYLCASSLEAGGGVETQYFGPGTRLLVL.

With regard to this clonotype: One base away lies a much larger clone, so this may be a sequencing read error. The rearrangement joins TRBV12-3 or TRBV12-4 to TRBJ1-5; 8 bases agree with TRBD1. V lost 6 bases to trimming and J lost 4 bases; unmatched junction nucleotides: 5. This CDR3 is built from 14 residues. CDR3 nucleotides: TGTGCCAGCAGCGTGACAGGGGAGAATCAGCCCCAGCATTTT. Protein product: CASSVTGENQPQHF.

There are a few counts of this clonotype. The rearrangement links TRBV6-6 to TRBJ1-1; no firm D call. The germline V gene encodes CDR1 MNHNY and CDR2 SVGAGI (reference sequence). V was cut by 5 bases and J by 0 bases, with 10 bases left in between. The length of the CDR3 is 14 residues. The CDR3 here is CASSQTPVNTEAFF. The CDR3 DNA follows: TGTGCCAGCAGTCAGACTCCGGTGAACACTGAAGCTTTCTTT.

The chain joins TRBV20-1 to TRBJ2-7, with 11 bases fitting TRBD1. Germline values: CDR1 DFQATT, CDR2 SNEGSKA (reference sequence). J was trimmed by 3 bases and V by 0 bases; bases with no gene match: 7. The CDR3 is 16 residues long. The CDR3 nucleotides read TGCAGTGCTAGAGAGGGACAGGGGGTTGGGGTCTACGAGCAGTACTTC. Encoded protein: CSAREGQGVGVYEQYF.

In the case of this clonotype: A much larger clone differs from this one at a single base, so this may be a read error. The rearrangement uses TRBV6-5 and TRBJ1-5, with TRBD1 as a possible D gene (5 bases). Germline V lookup: CDR1 MNHEY, CDR2 SVGAGI. The CDR3 covers 14 residues. V shed 0 bases and J shed 5 bases, with 8 bases lying between them. The CDR3 loop reads CASSYSTDDQPQHF. Written as DNA, the CDR3 is TGTGCCAGCAGTTACTCGACAGATGATCAGCCCCAGCATTTT.

V gene TRBV2 combines with J gene TRBJ2-7, with D tentatively TRBD1 (6 bases). The CDR3 sequence is 12 residues long. Germline CDR1 SNHLY, CDR2 FYNNEI. Trimming stripped 9 bases from V and 2 bases from J, with 11 bases between. CDR3 sequence: CASTGFTYEQYF. For the CDR3, the DNA is TGTGCCAGTACAGGGTTTACCTACGAGCAGTACTTC.